The rows below give T cell receptor beta chains drawn from one sample of a study of blood T cells in healthy people across ages. TCRdb fed the 5' RACE reads into MiXCR, producing one record per CDR3 protein. The sample has 1.8 million or so distinct CDR3 sequences; 35% to 50% are singletons. The specimen sequenced was blood. These receptors all come from a human donor in good health. The conserved cysteine and the conserved F or W are not part of the CDR3 here.

V	J	CDR3
TRBV5-1	TRBJ1-1	AGSARQGRNTEAF
TRBV7-2	TRBJ2-1	ASSPRGLNLPYNEQF
TRBV6-2/TRBV6-3	TRBJ2-7	ASSSPQTVSYEQY
TRBV4-1	TRBJ1-1	ASSQAYLGLNTEAF
TRBV20-1	TRBJ2-3	SAKHSASGGDTQY
TRBV24-1	TRBJ2-3	ATSDSRVTPDTQY
TRBV7-8	TRBJ2-1	ASSQRYYNVQF
TRBV29-1	TRBJ2-7	SVVGTVSSYEQY
TRBV7-9	TRBJ1-4	ASSLATLEKLF
TRBV6-2/TRBV6-3	-	ASGIGGAGNEQY
TRBV7-2	TRBJ2-4	ASSLVEVWSQDIQY
TRBV5-1	TRBJ2-5	ASSPRLAGGQLKETQY
TRBV7-2	TRBJ2-1	ASSPLTSGHSYNEQF
TRBV7-2	TRBJ2-1	ASSLAIGGDRFYNEQF
TRBV7-2	-	ASSSGLAGCEQY
TRBV6-2/TRBV6-3	TRBJ1-1	ASSYAKNTEAF
TRBV5-1	TRBJ1-6	ASSWNLQGAGDSPLH
TRBV7-8	TRBJ2-6	ASSPRSTTEGYSGANVLT
TRBV28	TRBJ1-1	ASRGVGKVEAF
TRBV5-6	TRBJ2-1	ASSDVAGLYNEQF
TRBV28	-	ASSPMVGSGGPTYEQY
TRBV13	TRBJ2-2	ASSLGAAGELF
TRBV5-1	TRBJ1-1	ASSLIAHQTGGRTEAF
TRBV7-2	TRBJ2-4	ASSVTGGTGVEQY
TRBV24-1	TRBJ1-1	ATSETGRGTEAF
TRBV12-3/TRBV12-4	TRBJ2-7	ASSFGTTVYEQY
TRBV29-1	TRBJ2-1	SVGTGYYNEQF
TRBV27	-	ASSLGGRRRDIQY
TRBV20-1	TRBJ2-1	SPTSGRYNEQF
TRBV28	TRBJ2-7	ASSFLRDRVGEQY
TRBV12-3/TRBV12-4	TRBJ1-4	ASSPEGGTNEKLF
TRBV7-2	TRBJ2-7	ASSLGPLLEQY
TRBV3-1	TRBJ1-6	ASRLSTGANSPLH
TRBV7-2	TRBJ2-1	ASSLGPQTYEQF
TRBV29-1	TRBJ1-2	SVNRGGSIVGYT
TRBV20-1	TRBJ2-3	SASRTLGTDTQY
TRBV6-1	TRBJ2-2	ATKTQDRGLGTTGERF
TRBV18	TRBJ1-2	ASSPTTRGTGEENGYT
TRBV7-9	TRBJ2-5	ASSPLQTGWETQY
TRBV6-4	TRBJ1-2	ASGRGAGYT
TRBV12-3/TRBV12-4	TRBJ2-3	ATSGGNTDTQY
TRBV28	TRBJ2-1	ASRDRDFRSYNEQF
TRBV10-3	TRBJ2-7	AIRGTASSYEQY
TRBV28	TRBJ2-7	ASGQPGQGPYEQY
TRBV5-1	TRBJ2-4	ASRGGGNIQY
TRBV5-1	TRBJ2-1	ASSSEGLLIDEQF
TRBV4-1	TRBJ1-6	ASSQEVGGSPLH
TRBV29-1	TRBJ1-2	SVQQENYGYT
TRBV29-1	TRBJ1-1	SVNGLGNTEAF
TRBV7-2	TRBJ2-3	ASSLPSTQY